A selection of T cell receptor beta chains follows, all from one sample in a study of blood T cell repertoires in COVID-19. Assay: immunoSEQ multiplex PCR; the TCRdb copy retains only in-frame clones and omits some. The table lists about 73,000 clones, around 80% of them singletons. Sequencing was done on a sample of peripheral blood. These receptors originate from a middle-aged man with active COVID-19. The CDR3 runs from the conserved cysteine through the conserved F or W. The D gene is left open where the match is weak. Some rows have no size entry. The others give once, few or many, or a class for an expanded clone.

clone size: .; D gene: TRBD2; J gene: TRBJ2-7; CDR3 length: 15; V gene: TRBV18; CDR3 protein: CASSPTLAGIYEQYF; CDR3 DNA: TGTGCCAGCTCACCCACACTAGCGGGGATCTACGAGCAGTACTTC
clone size: .; D gene: .; J gene: TRBJ2-3; CDR3 length: 14; V gene: TRBV11-1; CDR3 protein: CASSRDSTTDTQYF; CDR3 DNA: TGTGCCAGCAGCCGGGACTCTACCACAGATACGCAGTATTTT
clone size: few; D gene: TRBD2; J gene: TRBJ2-3; CDR3 length: 17; V gene: TRBV5-4; CDR3 protein: CASSFRAGGLGTDTQYF; CDR3 DNA: TGTGCCAGCAGCTTTAGAGCGGGGGGCCTTGGCACAGATACGCAGTATTTT
clone size: .; D gene: .; J gene: TRBJ1-6; CDR3 length: 13; V gene: TRBV2; CDR3 protein: CASNTLGGSPLHF; CDR3 DNA: TGTGCCAGCAATACTCTAGGGGGTTCACCCCTCCACTTT
clone size: .; D gene: TRBD1; J gene: TRBJ1-1; CDR3 length: 14; V gene: TRBV5-1; CDR3 protein: CASSLSTGDTEAFF; CDR3 DNA: TGCGCCAGCAGCTTGTCGACAGGGGACACTGAAGCTTTCTTT
clone size: .; D gene: TRBD1; J gene: TRBJ2-3; CDR3 length: 14; V gene: TRBV10-3; CDR3 protein: CATLTGGSTDTQYF; CDR3 DNA: TGTGCCACTTTGACAGGGGGGAGCACAGATACGCAGTATTTT
clone size: .; D gene: TRBD1; J gene: TRBJ1-4; CDR3 length: 14; V gene: TRBV2; CDR3 protein: CASSLAGGFEKLFF; CDR3 DNA: TGTGCCAGCAGTTTAGCAGGGGGCTTTGAAAAACTGTTTTTT
clone size: .; D gene: .; J gene: TRBJ1-2; CDR3 length: 13; V gene: TRBV5-5; CDR3 protein: CASSWGRGEGYTF; CDR3 DNA: TGTGCCAGCAGCTGGGGGCGCGGTGAGGGCTACACCTTC
clone size: .; D gene: TRBD2; J gene: TRBJ2-5; CDR3 length: 15; V gene: TRBV7-2; CDR3 protein: CASSLKAGGVGTQYF; CDR3 DNA: TGTGCCAGCAGCTTAAAAGCGGGGGGGGTTGGGACCCAGTACTTC
clone size: few; D gene: .; J gene: TRBJ2-7; CDR3 length: 14; V gene: TRBV3-1/TRBV3-2; CDR3 protein: CASSQQRIAHEQYF; CDR3 DNA: TGTGCCAGCAGCCAACAGCGTATCGCCCACGAGCAGTACTTC
clone size: .; D gene: .; J gene: TRBJ2-7; CDR3 length: 15; V gene: TRBV7-9; CDR3 protein: CASSVLLAGSGEQYF; CDR3 DNA: TGTGCCAGCAGCGTCCTACTAGCCGGGTCGGGAGAGCAGTACTTC
clone size: .; D gene: TRBD1; J gene: TRBJ1-1; CDR3 length: 15; V gene: TRBV6-6; CDR3 protein: CASSRGQGVNTEAFF; CDR3 DNA: TGTGCCAGCAGTCGGGGACAGGGGGTGAACACTGAAGCTTTCTTT
clone size: .; D gene: .; J gene: TRBJ2-3; CDR3 length: 14; V gene: TRBV5-1; CDR3 protein: CASSLGVLPDTQYF; CDR3 DNA: TGCGCCAGCAGCTTGGGCGTACTTCCAGATACGCAGTATTTT
clone size: .; D gene: TRBD1; J gene: TRBJ2-7; CDR3 length: 16; V gene: TRBV24-1; CDR3 protein: CATSDSSGTGAYEQYF; CDR3 DNA: TGTGCCACCAGTGATTCTTCCGGGACAGGGGCCTACGAGCAGTACTTC
clone size: .; D gene: TRBD1; J gene: TRBJ2-3; CDR3 length: 16; V gene: TRBV7-3; CDR3 protein: CASSLSGRGRADTQYF; CDR3 DNA: TGTGCCAGCAGCTTATCGGGCAGGGGGCGCGCAGATACGCAGTATTTT
clone size: .; D gene: .; J gene: TRBJ2-2; CDR3 length: 15; V gene: TRBV4-2; CDR3 protein: CASSQDGRGSGELFF; CDR3 DNA: TGTGCCAGCAGCCAAGACGGCAGGGGAAGCGGGGAGCTGTTTTTT
clone size: .; D gene: TRBD1; J gene: TRBJ1-1; CDR3 length: 14; V gene: TRBV3-1/TRBV3-2; CDR3 protein: CASTSNRGPTEAFF; CDR3 DNA: TGTGCCAGCACCAGTAACAGGGGGCCCACTGAAGCTTTCTTT
clone size: few; D gene: .; J gene: TRBJ2-1; CDR3 length: 15; V gene: TRBV7-3; CDR3 protein: CASSPNSGGVNEQFF; CDR3 DNA: TGTGCCAGCAGCCCCAATAGCGGAGGAGTCAATGAGCAGTTCTTC
clone size: .; D gene: .; J gene: TRBJ2-6; CDR3 length: 17; V gene: TRBV28; CDR3 protein: CASSLGGAGAGANVLTF; CDR3 DNA: TGTGCCAGCAGTTTAGGTGGGGCAGGGGCTGGGGCCAACGTCCTGACTTTC
clone size: .; D gene: .; J gene: TRBJ1-2; CDR3 length: 17; V gene: TRBV5-6; CDR3 protein: CASSLGGEPGGFYGYTF; CDR3 DNA: TGTGCCAGCAGCTTGGGGGGGGAGCCAGGAGGTTTCTATGGCTACACCTTC
clone size: few; D gene: .; J gene: TRBJ2-3; CDR3 length: 13; V gene: TRBV5-1; CDR3 protein: CASQRGSRDTQYF; CDR3 DNA: TGCGCCAGCCAACGGGGGTCAAGAGATACGCAGTATTTT
clone size: .; D gene: TRBD1; J gene: TRBJ1-1; CDR3 length: 15; V gene: TRBV6-5; CDR3 protein: CASFGQGRGYTEAFF; CDR3 DNA: TGTGCCAGCTTCGGACAGGGTAGAGGGTACACTGAAGCTTTCTTT
clone size: .; D gene: TRBD1; J gene: TRBJ1-2; CDR3 length: 17; V gene: TRBV4-2; CDR3 protein: CASSQPGTGEGIYGYTF; CDR3 DNA: TGTGCCAGCAGCCAACCTGGGACAGGGGAGGGAATCTATGGCTACACCTTC
clone size: .; D gene: TRBD1; J gene: TRBJ1-5; CDR3 length: 16; V gene: TRBV19; CDR3 protein: CASSSPQGAGEQPQHF; CDR3 DNA: TGTGCCAGTAGTTCCCCCCAGGGGGCCGGTGAACAGCCCCAGCATTTT
clone size: .; D gene: TRBD1; J gene: TRBJ2-4; CDR3 length: 18; V gene: TRBV7-3; CDR3 protein: CASSLTGTEISAKNIQYF; CDR3 DNA: TGTGCCAGCAGCTTAACTGGGACAGAGATTTCAGCCAAAAACATTCAGTACTTC
clone size: .; D gene: TRBD2; J gene: TRBJ2-7; CDR3 length: 14; V gene: TRBV19; CDR3 protein: CASSSPGLPYEQYF; CDR3 DNA: TGTGCCAGTAGTTCACCGGGACTACCCTACGAGCAGTACTTC
clone size: .; D gene: .; J gene: TRBJ2-1; CDR3 length: 15; V gene: TRBV7-6; CDR3 protein: CASSVGTGPINEQFF; CDR3 DNA: TGTGCCAGCAGCGTCGGCACAGGGCCTATCAATGAGCAGTTCTTC
clone size: .; D gene: .; J gene: TRBJ2-1; CDR3 length: 13; V gene: TRBV10-2; CDR3 protein: CASSGGPYNEQFF; CDR3 DNA: TGCGCCAGCAGCGGGGGGCCCTACAATGAGCAGTTCTTC
clone size: .; D gene: .; J gene: TRBJ1-4; CDR3 length: 16; V gene: TRBV4-1; CDR3 protein: CASNPGVSLTDEKLFF; CDR3 DNA: TGCGCCAGCAACCCCGGGGTGTCCCTGACCGATGAAAAACTGTTTTTT
clone size: once; D gene: .; J gene: TRBJ1-1; CDR3 length: 14; V gene: TRBV6-4; CDR3 protein: CASRSSDKNTEAFF; CDR3 DNA: TGTGCCAGCAGGAGTTCAGACAAGAACACTGAAGCTTTCTTT
clone size: .; D gene: .; J gene: TRBJ2-2; CDR3 length: 17; V gene: TRBV5-1; CDR3 protein: CASSLSGETGVPGELFF; CDR3 DNA: TGCGCCAGCAGCTTGAGTGGGGAAACGGGAGTTCCCGGGGAGCTGTTTTTT
clone size: .; D gene: .; J gene: TRBJ1-5; CDR3 length: 15; V gene: TRBV6-1; CDR3 protein: CASSESLEGNQPQHF; CDR3 DNA: TGTGCCAGCAGTGAATCGCTGGAGGGCAATCAGCCCCAGCATTTT
clone size: .; D gene: .; J gene: TRBJ1-1; CDR3 length: 13; V gene: TRBV14; CDR3 protein: CASSRQPPRVAFF; CDR3 DNA: TGTGCCAGCAGCAGACAGCCTCCCAGGGTAGCTTTCTTT
clone size: .; D gene: .; J gene: TRBJ2-5; CDR3 length: 14; V gene: TRBV7-7; CDR3 protein: CASSLNPGLATQYF; CDR3 DNA: TGTGCTAGCAGCTTGAACCCGGGACTCGCGACCCAGTACTTC
clone size: once; D gene: TRBD2; J gene: TRBJ2-7; CDR3 length: 13; V gene: TRBV6-6; CDR3 protein: CATGTSGVYEQYF; CDR3 DNA: TGTGCCACCGGGACTAGCGGGGTCTACGAGCAGTACTTC
clone size: .; D gene: .; J gene: TRBJ1-5; CDR3 length: 13; V gene: TRBV30; CDR3 protein: CAWSWQGNQPQHF; CDR3 DNA: TGTGCCTGGAGTTGGCAGGGGAACCAGCCCCAGCATTTT
clone size: .; D gene: .; J gene: TRBJ2-5; CDR3 length: 15; V gene: TRBV4-1; CDR3 protein: CASSGYTQGDETQYF; CDR3 DNA: TGCGCCAGCAGCGGCTACACCCAAGGGGATGAGACCCAGTACTTC
clone size: .; D gene: TRBD2; J gene: TRBJ2-3; CDR3 length: 17; V gene: TRBV4-2; CDR3 protein: CASSPTAGLAGTDTQYF; CDR3 DNA: TGTGCCAGCAGCCCCACCGCGGGACTAGCGGGGACAGATACGCAGTATTTT
clone size: once; D gene: .; J gene: TRBJ1-2; CDR3 length: 13; V gene: TRBV5-1; CDR3 protein: CASSLVGMEGYTF; CDR3 DNA: TGCGCCAGCAGCTTGGTTGGTATGGAGGGCTACACCTTC
clone size: .; D gene: .; J gene: TRBJ2-1; CDR3 length: 20; V gene: TRBV7-2; CDR3 protein: CASSLAGGRFLPPSYNEQFF; CDR3 DNA: TGTGCCAGCAGCTTAGCGGGGGGACGCTTTCTGCCTCCCTCATACAATGAGCAGTTCTTC
clone size: .; D gene: TRBD1; J gene: TRBJ1-1; CDR3 length: 13; V gene: TRBV29-1; CDR3 protein: CSAGTGWDTEAFF; CDR3 DNA: TGCAGCGCCGGGACAGGATGGGACACTGAAGCTTTCTTT
clone size: .; D gene: TRBD1; J gene: TRBJ1-2; CDR3 length: 14; V gene: TRBV18; CDR3 protein: CASSRRTGDYGYTF; CDR3 DNA: TGTGCCAGCTCCCGACGGACAGGGGACTATGGCTACACCTTC
clone size: .; D gene: .; J gene: TRBJ1-2; CDR3 length: 14; V gene: TRBV24-1; CDR3 protein: CATSPGSMRYGYTF; CDR3 DNA: TGTGCCACCAGTCCGGGGAGCATGAGGTATGGCTACACCTTC
clone size: .; D gene: TRBD1; J gene: TRBJ1-5; CDR3 length: 14; V gene: TRBV6-1; CDR3 protein: CASSERQGNQPQHF; CDR3 DNA: TGTGCCAGCAGTGAGAGACAGGGAAATCAGCCCCAGCATTTT
clone size: .; D gene: TRBD2; J gene: TRBJ2-1; CDR3 length: 15; V gene: TRBV28; CDR3 protein: CASSPGLAGDNEQFF; CDR3 DNA: TGTGCCAGCAGTCCGGGACTAGCGGGGGATAATGAGCAGTTCTTC
clone size: .; D gene: .; J gene: TRBJ2-7; CDR3 length: 12; V gene: TRBV29-1; CDR3 protein: CSVATGLYEQYF; CDR3 DNA: TGCAGCGTGGCGACAGGTCTCTACGAGCAGTACTTC
clone size: .; D gene: .; J gene: TRBJ1-1; CDR3 length: 14; V gene: TRBV4-2; CDR3 protein: CASSQDRENTEAFF; CDR3 DNA: TGTGCCAGCAGCCAAGATCGGGAGAACACTGAAGCTTTCTTT
clone size: .; D gene: TRBD2; J gene: TRBJ2-3; CDR3 length: 18; V gene: TRBV9; CDR3 protein: CASSVGISGGGGTDTQYF; CDR3 DNA: TGTGCCAGCAGCGTAGGAATCTCGGGGGGAGGAGGCACAGATACGCAGTATTTT
clone size: few; D gene: TRBD2; J gene: TRBJ2-1; CDR3 length: 17; V gene: TRBV25-1; CDR3 protein: CASSDPRLAGGIDEQFF; CDR3 DNA: TGTGCCAGCAGTGACCCCCGACTAGCGGGAGGCATCGATGAGCAGTTCTTC
clone size: .; D gene: TRBD2; J gene: TRBJ2-7; CDR3 length: 18; V gene: TRBV7-2; CDR3 protein: CASSLSGTSGGSSYEQYF; CDR3 DNA: TGTGCCAGCAGCTTATCAGGGACTAGCGGGGGGAGCTCCTACGAGCAGTACTTC
clone size: .; D gene: .; J gene: TRBJ1-5; CDR3 length: 13; V gene: TRBV6-5; CDR3 protein: CASTFSSNQPQHF; CDR3 DNA: TGTGCCAGCACCTTCAGTAGCAATCAGCCCCAGCATTTT
clone size: .; D gene: .; J gene: TRBJ2-1; CDR3 length: 15; V gene: TRBV7-9; CDR3 protein: CASSWRGTDDNEQFF; CDR3 DNA: TGTGCCAGCAGCTGGAGGGGGACAGATGACAATGAGCAGTTCTTC
clone size: .; D gene: TRBD1; J gene: TRBJ1-5; CDR3 length: 16; V gene: TRBV5-1; CDR3 protein: CASSPSTGGRNQPQHF; CDR3 DNA: TGCGCCAGCAGCCCTTCGACAGGGGGAAGGAATCAGCCCCAGCATTTT
clone size: .; D gene: .; J gene: TRBJ2-1; CDR3 length: 14; V gene: TRBV27; CDR3 protein: CASSQSLTYNEQFF; CDR3 DNA: TGTGCCAGCAGCCAATCCCTTACTTACAATGAGCAGTTCTTC
clone size: .; D gene: .; J gene: TRBJ2-1; CDR3 length: 15; V gene: TRBV19; CDR3 protein: CASRARQGRDNEQFF; CDR3 DNA: TGTGCCAGTAGGGCGAGACAGGGGAGGGACAATGAGCAGTTCTTC
clone size: .; D gene: .; J gene: TRBJ2-3; CDR3 length: 13; V gene: TRBV12-5; CDR3 protein: CASGIYLADTQYF; CDR3 DNA: TGTGCTAGTGGTATCTATTTAGCAGATACGCAGTATTTT
clone size: few; D gene: TRBD2; J gene: TRBJ2-1; CDR3 length: 14; V gene: TRBV28; CDR3 protein: CASSYGTSGRRQFF; CDR3 DNA: TGTGCCAGCAGTTATGGGACTAGCGGGAGGAGGCAGTTCTTC
clone size: .; D gene: TRBD2; J gene: TRBJ2-1; CDR3 length: 17; V gene: TRBV18; CDR3 protein: CASSPLLGTSLYNEQFF; CDR3 DNA: TGTGCCAGCTCACCACTCTTAGGGACTAGCCTATACAATGAGCAGTTCTTC
clone size: .; D gene: .; J gene: TRBJ2-1; CDR3 length: 13; V gene: TRBV7-2; CDR3 protein: CASSQGREREQFF; CDR3 DNA: TGTGCCAGCAGCCAGGGGCGGGAGAGAGAGCAGTTCTTC